This TCR beta chain was found in a study of blood T cell repertoires in COVID-19. Study in general: Specimens from acute and convalescent COVID-19 originated in the United States, Italy and Spain. From T cells, B-cell-depleted T cells, or PBMCs came the material, which was cDNA or gDNA.

Germline lookup yields CDR1 MRHNA and CDR2 SNTAGT. Trimming removed 0 bases at V and 8 bases at J, with 14 bases between. CDR3 size: 15 residues. In the source study's methods: Estimation of nucleated cell counts was performed using reference gene primer amplification. The protocol was immunoSEQ multiplex PCR, while the TCRdb copy is restricted to in-frame clones and leaves out a portion. The V and J calls and the clone size are those of that table, but D and trimming were determined from the DNA. The repertoire consists of approximately 52,000 clones, with 86% occurring once and the leading ten covering approximately 14%.

The sequence was obtained from a man aged 70-80 years with acute or convalescent COVID-19. The sequencing input was peripheral blood. The J gene is TRBJ2-1, the V gene TRBV6-4, with a tentative D call TRBD2 (6 bases). Here the CDR3 DNA reads TGTGCCAGCAGTGACTCGTGGCGGGAAGTAGATGAGCAGTTCTTC. This sequence encodes CASSDSWREVDEQFF.